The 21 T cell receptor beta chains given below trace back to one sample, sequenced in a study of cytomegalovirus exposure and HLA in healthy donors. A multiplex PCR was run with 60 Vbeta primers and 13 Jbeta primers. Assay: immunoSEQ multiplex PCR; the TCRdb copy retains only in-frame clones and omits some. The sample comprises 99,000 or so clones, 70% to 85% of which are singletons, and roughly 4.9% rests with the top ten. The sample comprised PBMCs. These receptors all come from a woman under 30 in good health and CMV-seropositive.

The CDR3 DNA follows: TGCAGCAGTATATGGGCCAATGAGCAGTTCTTC. Its translation is CSSIWANEQFF. The gene calls are TRBV20-1 and TRBJ2-1, with D unclear. Looked up from germline, CDR1 is DFQATT and CDR2 is SNEGSKA (reference sequence). The CDR3 is 11 residues long.

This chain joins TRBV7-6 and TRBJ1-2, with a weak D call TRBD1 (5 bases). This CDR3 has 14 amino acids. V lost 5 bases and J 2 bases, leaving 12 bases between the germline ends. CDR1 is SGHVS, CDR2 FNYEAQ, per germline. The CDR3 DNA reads TGTGCCAGCAGCCCCCAGTCAGGGAACTATGGCTACACCTTC. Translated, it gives CASSPQSGNYGYTF.

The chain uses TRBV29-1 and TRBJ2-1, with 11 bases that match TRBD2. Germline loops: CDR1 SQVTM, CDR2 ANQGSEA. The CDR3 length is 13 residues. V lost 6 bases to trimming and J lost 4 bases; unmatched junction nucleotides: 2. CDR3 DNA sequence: TGCAGCGTGACTAGCGGGAAATACAATGAGCAGTTCTTC. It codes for CSVTSGKYNEQFF.

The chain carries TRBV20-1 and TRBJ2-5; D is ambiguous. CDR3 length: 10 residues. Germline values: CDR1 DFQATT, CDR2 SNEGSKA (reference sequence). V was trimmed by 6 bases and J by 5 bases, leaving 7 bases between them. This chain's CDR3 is CSAKRETQYF. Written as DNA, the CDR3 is TGCAGTGCCAAGAGGGAGACCCAGTACTTC.

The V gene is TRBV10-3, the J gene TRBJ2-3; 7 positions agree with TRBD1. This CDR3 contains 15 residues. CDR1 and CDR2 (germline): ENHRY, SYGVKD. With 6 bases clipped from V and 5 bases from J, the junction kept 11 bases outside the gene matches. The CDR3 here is CAIRDGQEQGDTQYF. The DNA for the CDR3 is TGTGCCATCAGGGACGGACAGGAGCAGGGAGATACGCAGTATTTT.

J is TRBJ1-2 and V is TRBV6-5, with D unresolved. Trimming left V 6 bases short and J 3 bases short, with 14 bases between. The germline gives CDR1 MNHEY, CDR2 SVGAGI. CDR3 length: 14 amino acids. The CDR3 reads CASSPGGPDYGYTF. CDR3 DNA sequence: TGTGCCAGCAGCCCGGGAGGTCCCGACTATGGCTACACCTTC.

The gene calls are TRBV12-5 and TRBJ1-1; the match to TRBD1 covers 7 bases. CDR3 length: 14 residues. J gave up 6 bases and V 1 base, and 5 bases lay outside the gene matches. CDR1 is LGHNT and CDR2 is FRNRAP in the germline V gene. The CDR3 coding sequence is TGTGCTAGTGGTTTGGGCCGACAGGGTCCTGAAGCTTTCTTT. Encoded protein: CASGLGRQGPEAFF.

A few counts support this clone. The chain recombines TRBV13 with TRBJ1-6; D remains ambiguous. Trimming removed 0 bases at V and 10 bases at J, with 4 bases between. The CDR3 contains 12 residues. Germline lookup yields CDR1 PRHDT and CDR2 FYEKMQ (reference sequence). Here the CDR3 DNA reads TGTGCCAGCAGCTTAGGATCATCACCCCTCCACTTT. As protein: CASSLGSSPLHF.

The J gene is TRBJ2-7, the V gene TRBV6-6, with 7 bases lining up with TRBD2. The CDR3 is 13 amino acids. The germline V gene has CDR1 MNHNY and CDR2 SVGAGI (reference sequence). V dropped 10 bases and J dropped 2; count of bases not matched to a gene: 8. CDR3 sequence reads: CATGGTGPYEQYF. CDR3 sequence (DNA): TGTGCCACGGGGGGAACAGGTCCCTACGAGCAGTACTTC.

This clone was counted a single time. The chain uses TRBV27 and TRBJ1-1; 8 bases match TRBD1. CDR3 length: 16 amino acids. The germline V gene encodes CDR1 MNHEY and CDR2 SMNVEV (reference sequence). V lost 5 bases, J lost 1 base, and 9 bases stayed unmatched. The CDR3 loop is CASSASQGARNTEAFF. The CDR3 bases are TGTGCCAGCAGTGCAAGCCAGGGGGCTAGGAACACTGAAGCTTTCTTT.

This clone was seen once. The CDR3 loop is CSVGLGGQETQYF. The DNA for the CDR3 is TGCAGCGTGGGACTAGGGGGACAAGAGACCCAGTACTTC. This sequence joins TRBV29-1 and TRBJ2-5; the match to TRBD2 covers 8 bases. J was trimmed by 2 bases and V by 6 bases; bases with no gene match: 5. The CDR3 loop spans 13 amino acids. CDR1 SQVTM and CDR2 ANQGSEA come from the germline V gene.

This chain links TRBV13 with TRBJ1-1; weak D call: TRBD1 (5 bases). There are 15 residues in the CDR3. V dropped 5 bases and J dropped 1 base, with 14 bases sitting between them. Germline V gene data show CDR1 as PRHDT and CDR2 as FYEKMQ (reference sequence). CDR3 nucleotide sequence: TGTGCCAGCAGCCCGCGGGGCCTAGGGAACACTGAAGCTTTCTTT. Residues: CASSPRGLGNTEAFF.

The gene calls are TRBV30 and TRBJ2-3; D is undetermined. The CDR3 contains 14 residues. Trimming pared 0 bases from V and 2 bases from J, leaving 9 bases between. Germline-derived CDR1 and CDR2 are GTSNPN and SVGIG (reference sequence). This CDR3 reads CAWSVSRVTDTQYF. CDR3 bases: TGTGCCTGGAGTGTATCTCGGGTCACAGATACGCAGTATTTT.

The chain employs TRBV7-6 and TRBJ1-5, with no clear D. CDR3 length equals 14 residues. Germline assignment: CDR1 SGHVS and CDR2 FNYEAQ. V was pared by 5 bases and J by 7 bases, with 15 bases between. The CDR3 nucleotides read TGTGCCAGCAGCCAGTTTGAGGGTGGGCAGCCCCAGCATTTT. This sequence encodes CASSQFEGGQPQHF.

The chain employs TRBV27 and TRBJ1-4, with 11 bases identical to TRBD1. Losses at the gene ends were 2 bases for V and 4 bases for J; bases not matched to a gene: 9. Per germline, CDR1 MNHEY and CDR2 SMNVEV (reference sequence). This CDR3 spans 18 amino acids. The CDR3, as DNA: TGTGCCAGCAGTTTACGTGGACAGGGGGCGTTCAGTAATGAAAAACTGTTTTTT. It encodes CASSLRGQGAFSNEKLFF.

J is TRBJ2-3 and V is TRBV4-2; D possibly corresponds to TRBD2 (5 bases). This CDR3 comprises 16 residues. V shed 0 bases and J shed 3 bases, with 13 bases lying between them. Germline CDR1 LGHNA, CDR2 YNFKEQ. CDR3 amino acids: CASSQDRAGMTDTQYF. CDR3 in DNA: TGTGCCAGCAGCCAAGACCGCGCCGGGATGACAGATACGCAGTATTTT.

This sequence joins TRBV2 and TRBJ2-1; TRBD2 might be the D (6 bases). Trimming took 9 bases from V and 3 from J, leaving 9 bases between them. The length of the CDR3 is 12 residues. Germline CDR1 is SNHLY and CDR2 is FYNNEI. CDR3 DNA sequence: TGTGCCAGTAGCGGACACTACAATGAGCAGTTCTTC. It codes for CASSGHYNEQFF.

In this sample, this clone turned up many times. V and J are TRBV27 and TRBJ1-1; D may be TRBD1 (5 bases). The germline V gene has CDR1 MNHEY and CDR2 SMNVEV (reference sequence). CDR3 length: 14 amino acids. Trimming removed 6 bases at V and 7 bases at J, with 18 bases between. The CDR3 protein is CASSRNAGQGEAFF. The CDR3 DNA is TGTGCCAGCAGCAGGAATGCGGGGCAAGGTGAAGCTTTCTTT.

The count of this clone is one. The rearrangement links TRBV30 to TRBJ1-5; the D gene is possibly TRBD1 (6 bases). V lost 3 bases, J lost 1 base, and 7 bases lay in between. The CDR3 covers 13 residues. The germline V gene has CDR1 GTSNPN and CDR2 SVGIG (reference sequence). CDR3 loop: CAWSGQSNQPQHF. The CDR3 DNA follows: TGTGCCTGGAGCGGACAGAGCAATCAGCCCCAGCATTTT.

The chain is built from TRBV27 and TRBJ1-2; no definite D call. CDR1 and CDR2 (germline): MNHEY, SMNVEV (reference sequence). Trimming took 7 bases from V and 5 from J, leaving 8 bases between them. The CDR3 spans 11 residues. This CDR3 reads CASNPAYGYTF. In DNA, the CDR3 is TGTGCCAGCAACCCCGCGTATGGCTACACCTTC.

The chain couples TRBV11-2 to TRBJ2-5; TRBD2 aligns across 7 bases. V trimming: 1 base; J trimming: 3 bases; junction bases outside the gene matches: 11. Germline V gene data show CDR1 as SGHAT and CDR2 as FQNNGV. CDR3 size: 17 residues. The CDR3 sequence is CASSLGIASGEEETQYF. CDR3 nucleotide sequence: TGTGCCAGCAGCTTAGGAATAGCGAGCGGGGAGGAAGAGACCCAGTACTTC.